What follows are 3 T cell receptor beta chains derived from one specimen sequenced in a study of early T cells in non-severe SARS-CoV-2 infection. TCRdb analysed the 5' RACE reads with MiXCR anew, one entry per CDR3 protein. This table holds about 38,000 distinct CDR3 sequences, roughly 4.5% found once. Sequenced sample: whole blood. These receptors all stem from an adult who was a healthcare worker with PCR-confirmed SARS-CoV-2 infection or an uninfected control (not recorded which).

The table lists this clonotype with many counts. CDR3: CASRRELLGDGYTF. Here the CDR3 DNA reads TGTGCCAGTAGAAGAGAACTCCTGGGAGATGGCTACACCTTC. This chain uses TRBV19 with TRBJ1-2; D is unresolved. Trimming left V 6 bases short and J 6 bases short, with 17 bases between. This CDR3 region has 14 residues. In germline, CDR1 is LNHDA, CDR2 SQIVND (reference sequence).

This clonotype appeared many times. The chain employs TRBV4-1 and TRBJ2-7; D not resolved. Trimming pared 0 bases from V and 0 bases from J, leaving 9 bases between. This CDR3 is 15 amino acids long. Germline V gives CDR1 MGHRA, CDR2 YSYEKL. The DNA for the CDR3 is TGCGCCAGCAGCCAAGACAGGTATCGCTCCTACGAGCAGTACTTC. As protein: CASSQDRYRSYEQYF.

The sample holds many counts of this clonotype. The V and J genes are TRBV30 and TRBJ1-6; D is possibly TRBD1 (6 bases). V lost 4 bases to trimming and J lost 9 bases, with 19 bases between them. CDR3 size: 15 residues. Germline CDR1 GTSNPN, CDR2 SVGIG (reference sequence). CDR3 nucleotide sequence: TGTGCCTGGAAGGGAGAACTGGACAGTCCTTCACCCCTCCACTTT. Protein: CAWKGELDSPSPLHF.